These T cell receptor beta chains were read from a single sample in a study of blood T cell repertoires in COVID-19. Clones were sequenced by immunoSEQ multiplex PCR, and TCRdb holds only the in-frame ones, with some missing. Here the sample spans a few hundred thousand clones, about 90% being singletons. Input material: PBMCs or T cells enriched from blood (not recorded which). The receptors stem from a woman in her thirties who had recovered from COVID-19. Both conserved end residues are part of each CDR3.

v_call	j_call	cdr3_aa
TRBV5-1	TRBJ1-2	CASSKEQGANYGYTF
TRBV18	TRBJ2-3	CASSPTEGVVDTQYF
TRBV21-1	TRBJ2-3	CASKTGQPPPDTQYF
TRBV27	TRBJ2-7	CASRLLRGASPYEQYF
TRBV5-1	TRBJ2-7	CASSIPTSGSYEQYF
TRBV9	TRBJ2-2	CASSVEGGGAYTGELFF
TRBV3-1/TRBV3-2	TRBJ1-1	CASSQSQGNTEAFF
TRBV28	TRBJ2-1	CASLQGTGTYNEQFF
TRBV29-1	TRBJ2-7	CSVLGGRFHEQYF
TRBV5-1	TRBJ1-2	CASSPDRVHNYGYTF
TRBV25-1	TRBJ2-5	CASSPGGGLETQYF
TRBV5-1	TRBJ1-2	CASSRGQALGYGYTF
TRBV10-1	TRBJ1-1	CASSQGSDEAFF
TRBV29-1	TRBJ2-1	CSAVGGLAGADNEQFF
TRBV18	TRBJ1-5	CASTTGQGVGQPQHF
TRBV19	TRBJ1-2	CASREYEGYTF
TRBV11-2	TRBJ2-7	CASSPAGTSGYEQYF
TRBV7-3	TRBJ2-2	CASSLNGGNTGELFF
TRBV6-5	TRBJ2-7	CASTAGIWDYEQYF
TRBV29-1	TRBJ1-1	CSVDATTRGTDEAFF
TRBV11-3	TRBJ2-1	CASSLAGRTSSYNEQFF
TRBV4-2	TRBJ2-5	CASSKGGVGDQETQYF
TRBV7-9	TRBJ2-1	CASSLGTSGHNEQFF
TRBV12-3/TRBV12-4	TRBJ2-2	CASTERNTGELFF
TRBV6-5	TRBJ1-5	CASSRGQGIQPQHF
TRBV18	TRBJ1-3	CASSPATGVSGNTIYF
TRBV6-1	TRBJ2-7	CASSEAGTGGNYEQYF
TRBV15	TRBJ2-3	CATSGGQVADTQYF